The 8 T cell receptor beta chains given below trace back to one sample, sequenced in a study of chemoradiotherapy in HPV16-positive cancers. TCRdb's table, derived via immunoSEQ multiplex PCR, lists solely in-frame clones and lacks some. The profile covers roughly 12,000 clones, with around nine tenths appearing a single time and under 6% taken by the ten largest. Sequencing was performed on blood, taken from a patient who underwent chemoradiotherapy. The receptors originated from a human donor with HPV-associated anogenital cancer.

This chain connects TRBV19 to TRBJ1-6; D remains unclear. The CDR3 runs to 14 residues. The germline V and J ends were trimmed by 3 bases and 10 bases, with 13 bases remaining between them. CDR1 and CDR2 from the germline V gene are LNHDA and SQIVND (reference sequence). CDR3 sequence (DNA): TGTGCCAGTAGTATTGAAAGGGTCAAATCACCCCTCCACTTT. Translated: CASSIERVKSPLHF. Full variable domain (rest looked up from reference TRBV19 and TRBJ1-6): DGGITQSPKYLFRKEGQNVTLSCEQNLNHDAMYWYRQDPGQGLRLIYYSQIVNDFQKGDIAEGYSVSREKKESFPLTVTSAQKNPTAFYLCASSIERVKSPLHFGNGTRLTVT.

The chain couples TRBV7-6 to TRBJ2-7; D gene ambiguous. This CDR3 spans 17 amino acids. Trimming pared 1 base from V and 0 bases from J, leaving 16 bases between. Germline CDR1 SGHVS, CDR2 FNYEAQ. In nucleotides, the CDR3 is TGTGCCAGCAGCTTAGTCGACGGGCACTTAGTCTCCTACGAGCAGTACGTC. Translating gives CASSLVDGHLVSYEQYV.

V usage is TRBV6-1 and J usage is TRBJ2-3; TRBD2 matches at 10 bases. Germline CDR1 reads MNHNS; CDR2 reads SASEGT. V lost 8 bases to trimming and J lost 7 bases; unmatched junction nucleotides: 9. The length of the CDR3 is 14 residues. For the CDR3, the DNA is TGTGCCAGCGGGCCAGCGGGGGGGCCAAATACGCAGTATTTT. Its translation: CASGPAGGPNTQYF.

This chain links TRBV7-9 with TRBJ2-5, with 9 bases aligning to TRBD1. The CDR3 is 14 amino acids. Trimming at V came to 3 bases and at J to 1 base, leaving 0 bases not matched to a gene. Germline values: CDR1 SEHNR, CDR2 FQNEAQ (reference sequence). The CDR3 coding sequence is TGTGCCAGCAGCTTGGGACAGGGCCAAGAGACCCAGTACTTC. It yields the protein CASSLGQGQETQYF.

The V gene is TRBV9, the J gene TRBJ2-1; D is unclear. Trimming removed 2 bases at V and 7 bases at J, with 10 bases between. There are 13 residues in the CDR3. Germline-derived CDR1 and CDR2 are SGDLS and YYNGEE. The CDR3 spells CASSVMGLNEQFF. CDR3 sequence (DNA): TGTGCCAGCAGCGTTATGGGGTTAAATGAGCAGTTCTTC.

Concerning this clone: Different DNA sequences within this sample yield the same CDR3. The chain joins TRBV5-6 to TRBJ1-1; no reliable D call. V lost 1 base and J 5 bases, leaving 6 bases between the germline ends. Germline-derived CDR1 and CDR2 are SGHDT and YYEEEE. The CDR3 consists of 12 residues. The CDR3 nucleotides read TGTGCCAGCAGCTTGCGTGGTACTGAAGCTTTCTTT. This translates into CASSLRGTEAFF. Combining the CDR3 with reference TRBV5-6 and TRBJ1-1 gives the whole variable domain DAGVTQSPTHLIKTRGQQVTLRCSPKSGHDTVSWYQQALGQGPQFIFQYYEEEERQRGNFPDRFSGHQFPNYSSELNVNALLLGDSALYLCASSLRGTEAFFGQGTRLTVV.

The chain uses TRBV27 and TRBJ1-6; a possible D gene is TRBD1 (5 bases). V was pared by 4 bases and J by 7 bases, with 17 bases between. The CDR3 is made up of 16 amino acids. The germline V gene encodes CDR1 MNHEY and CDR2 SMNVEV (reference sequence). The CDR3 bases are TGTGCCAGCAGTTCTCCTATTCGGGACGCAAATTCACCCCTCCACTTT. Residues: CASSSPIRDANSPLHF.

Comment on this clone: The junction shows a germline mismatch at one end, possibly a read error. V gene TRBV18 combines with J gene TRBJ1-3; D perhaps matches TRBD1 (6 bases). Looked up from germline, CDR1 is KGHSH and CDR2 is LQKENI. The CDR3 contains 15 residues. CDR3 in DNA: TGTGCCAGCTCCCCACAGGGATTGGAAGGAAACACCATATATTTT. Amino acids: CASSPQGLEGNTIYF. Using reference TRBV18 and TRBJ1-3 for the parts outside the CDR3, the full variable domain is NAGVMQNPRHLVRRRGQEARLRCSPMKGHSHVYWYRQLPEEGLKFMVYLQKENIIDESGMPKERFSAEFPKEGPSILRIQQVVRGDSAAYFCASSPQGLEGNTIYFGEGSWLTVV.